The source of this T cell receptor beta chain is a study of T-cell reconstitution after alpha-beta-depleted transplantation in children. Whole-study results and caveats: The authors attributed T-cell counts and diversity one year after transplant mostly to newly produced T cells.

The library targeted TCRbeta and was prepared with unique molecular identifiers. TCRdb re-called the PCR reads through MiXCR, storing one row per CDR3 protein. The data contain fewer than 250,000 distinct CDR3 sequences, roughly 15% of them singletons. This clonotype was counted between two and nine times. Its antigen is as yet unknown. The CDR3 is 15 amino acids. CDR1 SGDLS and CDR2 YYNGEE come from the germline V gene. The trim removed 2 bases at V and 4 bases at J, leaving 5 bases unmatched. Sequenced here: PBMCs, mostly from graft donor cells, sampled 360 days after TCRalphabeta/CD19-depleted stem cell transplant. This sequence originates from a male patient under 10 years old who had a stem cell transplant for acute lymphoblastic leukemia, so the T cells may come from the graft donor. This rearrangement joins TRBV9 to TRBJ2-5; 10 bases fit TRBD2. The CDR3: CASSVASGGSETQYF. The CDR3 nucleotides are TGTGCCAGCAGCGTCGCTAGCGGGGGCTCAGAGACCCAGTACTTC.